This T cell receptor beta chain was observed in a study of T cell changes during pregnancy in multiple sclerosis. V lost 5 bases to trimming and J lost 1 base; unmatched junction nucleotides: 12. Germline CDR1 is MNHEY and CDR2 is SMNVEV (reference sequence). This CDR3 contains 19 residues. The repertoire was sequenced with immunoSEQ multiplex PCR; TCRdb's copy has only in-frame clones and lacks some. The data contain tens of thousands of clones, roughly nine tenths of them singletons. The specimen comprised peripheral blood, sampled before pregnancy. This TCR was recovered from a female donor with multiple sclerosis, enrolled in a pregnancy study. The chain joins TRBV27 to TRBJ2-1, with 12 nucleotides matching TRBD2. The CDR3, as DNA: TGTGCCAGCAGTCGCCTCAGGACTAGCGGGATCTATTCCTACAATGAGCAGTTCTTC. Its translation is CASSRLRTSGIYSYNEQFF.